This is a list of T cell receptor beta chains from one sample in a study of technical replicates of blood from a few donors. Here immunoSEQ multiplex PCR was the method, and the copy in TCRdb shows in-frame clones only, minus some. The repertoire holds tens of thousands of clones, with 94% as singletons. The sequenced sample was T cells isolated from PBMCs. Source of these receptors: a human donor in good health. Both conserved end residues are part of each CDR3. The D gene is left open where the match is weak. Not all rows give a size; the values are once, few, many and, for expanded clones, a class.

clone_size j_call d_call v_call cdr3_nt cdr3_aa
. TRBJ1-1 TRBD1 TRBV6-6 TGTGCCTTGGGGACAGGGTTACCTGAAGCTTTCTTT CALGTGLPEAFF
few TRBJ2-5 TRBD2 TRBV5-1 TGCGCCAGCAGCTTGGGATCTAGCGGGAGTTATGAGACCCAGTACTTC CASSLGSSGSYETQYF
. TRBJ2-7 TRBD2 TRBV13 TGTGCCAGCAGCTTATTGGTAGCGGGAGGGGAAAGGGGCGAGCAGTACTTC CASSLLVAGGERGEQYF
. TRBJ2-2 TRBD2 TRBV9 TGTGCCAGCAGCGCGGGAGGCTCGAACACCGGGGAGCTGTTTTTT CASSAGGSNTGELFF
. TRBJ2-7 TRBD1 TRBV10-2 TGCGCCACTGTGACAGGGAACGACGAGCAGTACTTC CATVTGNDEQYF
. TRBJ1-3 . TRBV2 TGTGCCAGCAGCGAGGGTTTTGGAAACACCATATATTTT CASSEGFGNTIYF
. TRBJ1-4 . TRBV19 TGTGCCAGTAGTCTTCGACGGGGAAATGAAAAACTGTTTTTT CASSLRRGNEKLFF
few TRBJ1-1 TRBD1 TRBV29-1 TGCAGCGTGGGGACAGGTGAAGCTTTCTTT CSVGTGEAFF
. TRBJ1-1 . TRBV7-2 TGTGCCAGCAGGAGGAGGGATACTGAAGCTTTCTTT CASRRRDTEAFF
once TRBJ1-4 TRBD1 TRBV27 TGTGCCAGCACCTCTGGACAGGTTGAAAAACTGTTTTTT CASTSGQVEKLFF
once TRBJ2-5 TRBD1 TRBV11-3 TGTGCCAGCAGCTTTCCGGGACAGCAAGAGACCCAGTACTTC CASSFPGQQETQYF
once TRBJ2-7 TRBD2 TRBV10-3 TGTGCCATCAGTGAGTCGATCGGTAGCGGGGCCTACGAGCAGTACTTC CAISESIGSGAYEQYF
. TRBJ1-2 . TRBV6-5 TGTGCCAGCAGTTTGAAGGGGTCGCAGGGCTACACCTTC CASSLKGSQGYTF
. TRBJ2-1 . TRBV9 TGTGCCAGCAGCGAAGGACACAGGGTCACTGAGCAGTTCTTC CASSEGHRVTEQFF
. TRBJ2-7 . TRBV5-6 TGTGCCAGCAGCTTGGGGGTCGGGAACTACGAGCAGTACTTC CASSLGVGNYEQYF
. TRBJ1-1 . TRBV19 TGTGCCAGTAGCCCCGGGAGAATGAACACTGAAGCTTTCTTT CASSPGRMNTEAFF